One sample yielded the 13 T cell receptor beta chains listed below, sequenced in a study of T cells after yellow fever vaccination. TCRdb fed the 5' RACE reads into MiXCR, producing one record per CDR3 protein. The sample yields about 96,000 distinct CDR3 sequences, 8% to 10% seen once. The starting material was CD8+ T cells not binding an NS4B(214-222) dextramer, sorted from PBMCs, obtained approximately 15 days after the first yellow fever vaccination. These receptors were taken from a young man who received the YFV17D yellow fever vaccine.

The rearrangement joins TRBV7-6 to TRBJ1-2; D gene unclear. V was cut by 5 bases and J by 0 bases, with 13 bases left in between. CDR3 length equals 15 residues. Germline CDR1 is SGHVS and CDR2 is FNYEAQ. The CDR3: CASSQNAATNYGYTF. For the CDR3, the DNA is TGTGCCAGCAGCCAGAACGCCGCCACTAACTATGGCTACACCTTC.

The chain is built from TRBV11-2 and TRBJ2-2; D possibly corresponds to TRBD1 (5 bases). Germline lookup yields CDR1 SGHAT and CDR2 FQNNGV. The CDR3 is 14 residues long. The ends were cut back, 5 bases at V and 6 bases at J, with 13 bases in the middle. The CDR3 nucleotides are TGTGCCAGCAGCCCCTCAGGGAAGGCCGGGGAGCTGTTTTTT. This sequence encodes CASSPSGKAGELFF.

J is TRBJ1-6 and V is TRBV4-1; D is ambiguous. Trimming stripped 3 bases from V and 0 bases from J, with 15 bases between. CDR1 and CDR2 from the germline V gene are MGHRA and YSYEKL. This CDR3 is built from 18 residues. In DNA, the CDR3 is TGCGCCAGCAGCCATGAGGCGCCAGGACTCTCCTATAATTCACCCCTCCACTTT. This sequence encodes CASSHEAPGLSYNSPLHF.

The chain has TRBV3-1 and TRBJ2-5; 10 nucleotides match TRBD2. The CDR3 consists of 15 residues. In germline, CDR1 is LGHDT, CDR2 YNNKEL (reference sequence). V trimming: 4 bases; J trimming: 4 bases; junction bases outside the gene matches: 6. The CDR3 loop reads CASSLLAGAGETQYF. The CDR3 DNA follows: TGTGCCAGCAGCCTCCTAGCGGGGGCGGGAGAGACCCAGTACTTC.

At least ten counts were recorded for this clonotype. The V call is TRBV12-3 or TRBV12-4, the J call TRBJ2-1; D tentatively reads TRBD1 or TRBD2 (6 bases each). The CDR3 contains 14 residues. The V end lost 7 bases, the J end lost 9 bases, and 19 bases lay between the germline ends. The CDR3 here is CASNSVGQAGEQFF. CDR3 in DNA: TGTGCCAGCAATTCCGTGGGACAAGCGGGTGAGCAGTTCTTC.

This clonotype occurred a few times. CDR3 bases: TGCGCCAGCAGCAAACCTAGCGGGGGGGCCCCGGCCTACGAGCAGTACTTC. It yields the protein CASSKPSGGAPAYEQYF. V is TRBV5-1 and J is TRBJ2-7; TRBD2 matches at 12 bases. Germline values: CDR1 SGHRS, CDR2 YFSETQ. V shed 4 bases and J 2 bases; nucleotides not matched to a gene: 10. The CDR3 consists of 17 residues.

In this sample, this clonotype turned up a few times. The chain joins TRBV27 to TRBJ2-5, with a possible D match to TRBD1 (6 bases). This CDR3 comprises 15 residues. With 2 bases removed from V and 2 bases from J, the gap between germline ends came to 12 bases. The germline V gene has CDR1 MNHEY and CDR2 SMNVEV (reference sequence). The CDR3 DNA reads TGTGCCAGCAGTTTACGGGGTGACAGGCAAGAGACCCAGTACTTC. Its protein product is CASSLRGDRQETQYF.

V and J are TRBV6-5 and TRBJ1-6; D is unclear. CDR1 MNHEY and CDR2 SVGAGI come from the germline V gene. This CDR3 spans 14 amino acids. Trimming removed 4 bases at V and 7 bases at J, with 11 bases between. The CDR3 nucleotides are TGTGCCAGCAGTTTCGCCACAGCAAATTCACCCCTCCACTTT. As protein: CASSFATANSPLHF.

By share, this clonotype counts as medium-sized. V is TRBV4-1 and J is TRBJ1-4; D gene ambiguous. Trimming left V 8 bases short and J 4 bases short, with 17 bases between. This CDR3 region has 15 residues. Germline CDR1 reads MGHRA; CDR2 reads YSYEKL. The CDR3 coding sequence is TGCGCCAGCCTAAACCCCGGGTCAGGTAATGAAAAACTGTTTTTT. It encodes CASLNPGSGNEKLFF.

The chain recombines TRBV5-6 with TRBJ2-3; 11 bases fit TRBD2. The length of the CDR3 is 19 residues. The ends lost 4 bases at V and 3 bases at J; junction bases unmatched: 16. Germline values: CDR1 SGHDT, CDR2 YYEEEE. CDR3 loop: CASSGMTSGVEERTDTQYF. CDR3 nucleotides: TGTGCCAGCAGCGGAATGACTAGCGGGGTCGAGGAAAGGACAGATACGCAGTATTTT.

A word on this clonotype: One junction end disagrees with the germline gene, perhaps due to a read error. V is TRBV20-1 and J is TRBJ1-1; D remains unclear. Germline loops: CDR1 DFQATT, CDR2 SNEGSKA (reference sequence). The CDR3 consists of 16 residues. The CDR3 is CCARSERPRTPTEAFF. The CDR3, as DNA: TGCTGTGCTAGATCCGAGAGACCCCGAACACCCACTGAAGCTTTCTTT.

Many counts were recorded for this clonotype. This chain joins TRBV27 and TRBJ2-2; possibly TRBD2 for D (6 bases). This CDR3 has 16 residues. The V gene's germline CDR1 is MNHEY and CDR2 SMNVEV (reference sequence). The V end was cut by 4 bases, the J end by 4 bases, with 16 bases between. The CDR3 sequence: CASSSRGVVRTGELFF. The CDR3 DNA reads TGTGCCAGCAGTTCCCGCGGGGTAGTGCGCACCGGGGAGCTGTTTTTT.

The table lists this clonotype with a few counts. This chain uses TRBV7-9 with TRBJ2-5; 7 bases are shared with TRBD2. The CDR3 covers 13 residues. J was trimmed by 7 bases and V by 1 base; bases with no gene match: 3. Germline CDR1 is SEHNR and CDR2 is FQNEAQ (reference sequence). CDR3 amino acids: CASSLGGEGTQYF. DNA for the CDR3: TGTGCCAGCAGCTTAGGCGGGGAGGGGACCCAGTACTTC.